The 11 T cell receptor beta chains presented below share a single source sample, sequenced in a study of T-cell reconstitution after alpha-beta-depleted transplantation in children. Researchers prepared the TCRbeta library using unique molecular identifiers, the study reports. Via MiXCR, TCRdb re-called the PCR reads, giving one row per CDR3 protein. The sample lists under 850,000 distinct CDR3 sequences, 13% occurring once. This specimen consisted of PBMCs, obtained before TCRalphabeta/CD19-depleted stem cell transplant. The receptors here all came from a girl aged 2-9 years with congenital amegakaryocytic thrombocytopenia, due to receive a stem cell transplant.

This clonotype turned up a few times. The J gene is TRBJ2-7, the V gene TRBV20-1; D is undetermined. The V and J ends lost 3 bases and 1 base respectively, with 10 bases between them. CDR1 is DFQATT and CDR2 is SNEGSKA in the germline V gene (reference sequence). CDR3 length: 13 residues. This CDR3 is CSASRRRSYEQYF. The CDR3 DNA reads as TGCAGTGCTAGTCGACGGCGTTCCTACGAGCAGTACTTC.

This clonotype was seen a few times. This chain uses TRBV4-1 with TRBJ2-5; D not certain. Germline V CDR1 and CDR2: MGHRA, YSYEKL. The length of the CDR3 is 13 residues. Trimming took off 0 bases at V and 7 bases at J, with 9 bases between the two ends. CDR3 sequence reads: CASSQDRWRTQYF. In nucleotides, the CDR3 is TGCGCCAGCAGCCAAGATCGGTGGAGGACCCAGTACTTC.

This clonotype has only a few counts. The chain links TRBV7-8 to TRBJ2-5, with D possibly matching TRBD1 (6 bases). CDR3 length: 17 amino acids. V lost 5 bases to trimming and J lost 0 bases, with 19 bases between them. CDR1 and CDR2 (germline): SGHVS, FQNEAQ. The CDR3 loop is CASSPYVVGAYQETQYF. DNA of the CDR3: TGTGCCAGCAGCCCCTACGTGGTGGGGGCGTACCAAGAGACCCAGTACTTC.

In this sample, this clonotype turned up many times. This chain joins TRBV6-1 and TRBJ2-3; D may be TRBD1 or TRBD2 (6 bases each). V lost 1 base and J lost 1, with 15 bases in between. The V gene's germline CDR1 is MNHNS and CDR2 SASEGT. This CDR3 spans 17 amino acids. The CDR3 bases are TGTGCCAGCAGTGAAGTCGGAGGGGGGCAAGGCACAGATACGCAGTATTTT. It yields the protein CASSEVGGGQGTDTQYF.

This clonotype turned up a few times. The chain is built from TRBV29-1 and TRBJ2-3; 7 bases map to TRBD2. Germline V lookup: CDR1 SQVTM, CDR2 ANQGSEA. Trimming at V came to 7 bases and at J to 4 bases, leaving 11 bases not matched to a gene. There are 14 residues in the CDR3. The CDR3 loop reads CSAPPGGIPDTQYF. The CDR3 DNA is TGCAGCGCCCCACCCGGGGGGATCCCAGATACGCAGTATTTT.

CDR3 sequence (DNA): TGTGCCAGCAGTACTACTACCTTGGGGGCTGATAATGAAAAACTGTTTTTT. Its translation: CASSTTTLGADNEKLFF. V is TRBV3-1 and J is TRBJ1-4; possibly TRBD1 for D (6 bases). Germline V gene sequence: CDR1 LGHDT, CDR2 YNNKEL (reference sequence). The CDR3 is made up of 17 amino acids. Trimming removed 6 bases from V and 4 bases from J, with 21 bases in between.

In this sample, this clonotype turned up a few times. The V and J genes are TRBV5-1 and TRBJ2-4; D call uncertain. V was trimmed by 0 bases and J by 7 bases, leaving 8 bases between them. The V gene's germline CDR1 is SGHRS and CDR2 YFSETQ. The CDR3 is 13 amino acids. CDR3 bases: TGCGCCAGCAGCTTGGGCCCGTCGAACATTCAGTACTTC. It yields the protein CASSLGPSNIQYF.

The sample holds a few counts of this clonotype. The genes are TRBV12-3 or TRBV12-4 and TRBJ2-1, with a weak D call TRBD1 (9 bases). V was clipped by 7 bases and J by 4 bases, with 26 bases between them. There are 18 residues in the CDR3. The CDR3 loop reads CASIRDRATSGRYNEQFF. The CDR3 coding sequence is TGTGCCAGCATTCGGGACAGGGCTACTAGCGGACGATACAATGAGCAGTTCTTC.

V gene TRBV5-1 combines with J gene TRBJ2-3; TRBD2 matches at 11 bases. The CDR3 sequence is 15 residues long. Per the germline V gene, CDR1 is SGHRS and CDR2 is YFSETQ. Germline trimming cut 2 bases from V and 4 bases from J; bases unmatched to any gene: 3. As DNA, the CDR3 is TGCGCCAGCAGCTTCACTAGCGGGAGTCCAGATACGCAGTATTTT. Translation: CASSFTSGSPDTQYF.

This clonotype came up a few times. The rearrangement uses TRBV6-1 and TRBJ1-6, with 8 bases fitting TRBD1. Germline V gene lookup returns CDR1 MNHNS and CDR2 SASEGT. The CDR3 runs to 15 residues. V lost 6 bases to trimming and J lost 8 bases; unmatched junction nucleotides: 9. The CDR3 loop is CASRVTGVMDSPLHF. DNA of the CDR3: TGTGCCAGCAGAGTGACAGGGGTGATGGATTCACCCCTCCACTTT.

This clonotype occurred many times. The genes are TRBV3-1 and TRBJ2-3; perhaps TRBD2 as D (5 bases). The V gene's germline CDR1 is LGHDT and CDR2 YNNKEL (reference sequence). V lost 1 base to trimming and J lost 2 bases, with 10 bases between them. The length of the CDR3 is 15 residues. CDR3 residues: CASSQALAVTDTQYF. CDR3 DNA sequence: TGTGCCAGCAGCCAAGCCCTAGCTGTCACAGATACGCAGTATTTT.